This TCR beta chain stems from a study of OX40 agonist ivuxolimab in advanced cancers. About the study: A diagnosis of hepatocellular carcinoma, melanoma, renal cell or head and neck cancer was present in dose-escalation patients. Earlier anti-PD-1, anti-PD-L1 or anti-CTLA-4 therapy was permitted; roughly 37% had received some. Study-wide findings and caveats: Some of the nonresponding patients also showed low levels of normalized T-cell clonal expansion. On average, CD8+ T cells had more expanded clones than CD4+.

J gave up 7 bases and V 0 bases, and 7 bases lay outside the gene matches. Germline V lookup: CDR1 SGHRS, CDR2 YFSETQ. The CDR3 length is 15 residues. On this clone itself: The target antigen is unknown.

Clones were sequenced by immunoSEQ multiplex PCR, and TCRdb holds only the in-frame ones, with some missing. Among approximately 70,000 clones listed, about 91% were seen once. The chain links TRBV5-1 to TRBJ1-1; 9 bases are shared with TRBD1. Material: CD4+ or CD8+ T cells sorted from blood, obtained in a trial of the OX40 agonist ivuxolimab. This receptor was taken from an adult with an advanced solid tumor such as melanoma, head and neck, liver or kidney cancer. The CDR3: CASSLGQGVGGEAFF. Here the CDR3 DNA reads TGCGCCAGCAGCTTGGGACAGGGGGTCGGAGGTGAAGCTTTCTTT.